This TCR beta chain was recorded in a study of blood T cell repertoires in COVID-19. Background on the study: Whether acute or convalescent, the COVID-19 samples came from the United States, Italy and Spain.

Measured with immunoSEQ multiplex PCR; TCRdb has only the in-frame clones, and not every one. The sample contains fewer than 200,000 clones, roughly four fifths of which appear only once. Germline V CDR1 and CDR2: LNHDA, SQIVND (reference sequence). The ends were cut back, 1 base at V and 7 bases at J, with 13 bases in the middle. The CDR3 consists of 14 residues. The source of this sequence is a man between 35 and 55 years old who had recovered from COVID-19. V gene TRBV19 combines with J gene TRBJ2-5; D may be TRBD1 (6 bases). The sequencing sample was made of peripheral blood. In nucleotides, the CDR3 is TGTGCCAGTAGTATAGGAACAGGGACGGTGACCCAGTACTTC. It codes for CASSIGTGTVTQYF. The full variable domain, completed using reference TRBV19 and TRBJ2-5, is DGGITQSPKYLFRKEGQNVTLSCEQNLNHDAMYWYRQDPGQGLRLIYYSQIVNDFQKGDIAEGYSVSREKKESFPLTVTSAQKNPTAFYLCASSIGTGTVTQYFGPGTRLLVL.